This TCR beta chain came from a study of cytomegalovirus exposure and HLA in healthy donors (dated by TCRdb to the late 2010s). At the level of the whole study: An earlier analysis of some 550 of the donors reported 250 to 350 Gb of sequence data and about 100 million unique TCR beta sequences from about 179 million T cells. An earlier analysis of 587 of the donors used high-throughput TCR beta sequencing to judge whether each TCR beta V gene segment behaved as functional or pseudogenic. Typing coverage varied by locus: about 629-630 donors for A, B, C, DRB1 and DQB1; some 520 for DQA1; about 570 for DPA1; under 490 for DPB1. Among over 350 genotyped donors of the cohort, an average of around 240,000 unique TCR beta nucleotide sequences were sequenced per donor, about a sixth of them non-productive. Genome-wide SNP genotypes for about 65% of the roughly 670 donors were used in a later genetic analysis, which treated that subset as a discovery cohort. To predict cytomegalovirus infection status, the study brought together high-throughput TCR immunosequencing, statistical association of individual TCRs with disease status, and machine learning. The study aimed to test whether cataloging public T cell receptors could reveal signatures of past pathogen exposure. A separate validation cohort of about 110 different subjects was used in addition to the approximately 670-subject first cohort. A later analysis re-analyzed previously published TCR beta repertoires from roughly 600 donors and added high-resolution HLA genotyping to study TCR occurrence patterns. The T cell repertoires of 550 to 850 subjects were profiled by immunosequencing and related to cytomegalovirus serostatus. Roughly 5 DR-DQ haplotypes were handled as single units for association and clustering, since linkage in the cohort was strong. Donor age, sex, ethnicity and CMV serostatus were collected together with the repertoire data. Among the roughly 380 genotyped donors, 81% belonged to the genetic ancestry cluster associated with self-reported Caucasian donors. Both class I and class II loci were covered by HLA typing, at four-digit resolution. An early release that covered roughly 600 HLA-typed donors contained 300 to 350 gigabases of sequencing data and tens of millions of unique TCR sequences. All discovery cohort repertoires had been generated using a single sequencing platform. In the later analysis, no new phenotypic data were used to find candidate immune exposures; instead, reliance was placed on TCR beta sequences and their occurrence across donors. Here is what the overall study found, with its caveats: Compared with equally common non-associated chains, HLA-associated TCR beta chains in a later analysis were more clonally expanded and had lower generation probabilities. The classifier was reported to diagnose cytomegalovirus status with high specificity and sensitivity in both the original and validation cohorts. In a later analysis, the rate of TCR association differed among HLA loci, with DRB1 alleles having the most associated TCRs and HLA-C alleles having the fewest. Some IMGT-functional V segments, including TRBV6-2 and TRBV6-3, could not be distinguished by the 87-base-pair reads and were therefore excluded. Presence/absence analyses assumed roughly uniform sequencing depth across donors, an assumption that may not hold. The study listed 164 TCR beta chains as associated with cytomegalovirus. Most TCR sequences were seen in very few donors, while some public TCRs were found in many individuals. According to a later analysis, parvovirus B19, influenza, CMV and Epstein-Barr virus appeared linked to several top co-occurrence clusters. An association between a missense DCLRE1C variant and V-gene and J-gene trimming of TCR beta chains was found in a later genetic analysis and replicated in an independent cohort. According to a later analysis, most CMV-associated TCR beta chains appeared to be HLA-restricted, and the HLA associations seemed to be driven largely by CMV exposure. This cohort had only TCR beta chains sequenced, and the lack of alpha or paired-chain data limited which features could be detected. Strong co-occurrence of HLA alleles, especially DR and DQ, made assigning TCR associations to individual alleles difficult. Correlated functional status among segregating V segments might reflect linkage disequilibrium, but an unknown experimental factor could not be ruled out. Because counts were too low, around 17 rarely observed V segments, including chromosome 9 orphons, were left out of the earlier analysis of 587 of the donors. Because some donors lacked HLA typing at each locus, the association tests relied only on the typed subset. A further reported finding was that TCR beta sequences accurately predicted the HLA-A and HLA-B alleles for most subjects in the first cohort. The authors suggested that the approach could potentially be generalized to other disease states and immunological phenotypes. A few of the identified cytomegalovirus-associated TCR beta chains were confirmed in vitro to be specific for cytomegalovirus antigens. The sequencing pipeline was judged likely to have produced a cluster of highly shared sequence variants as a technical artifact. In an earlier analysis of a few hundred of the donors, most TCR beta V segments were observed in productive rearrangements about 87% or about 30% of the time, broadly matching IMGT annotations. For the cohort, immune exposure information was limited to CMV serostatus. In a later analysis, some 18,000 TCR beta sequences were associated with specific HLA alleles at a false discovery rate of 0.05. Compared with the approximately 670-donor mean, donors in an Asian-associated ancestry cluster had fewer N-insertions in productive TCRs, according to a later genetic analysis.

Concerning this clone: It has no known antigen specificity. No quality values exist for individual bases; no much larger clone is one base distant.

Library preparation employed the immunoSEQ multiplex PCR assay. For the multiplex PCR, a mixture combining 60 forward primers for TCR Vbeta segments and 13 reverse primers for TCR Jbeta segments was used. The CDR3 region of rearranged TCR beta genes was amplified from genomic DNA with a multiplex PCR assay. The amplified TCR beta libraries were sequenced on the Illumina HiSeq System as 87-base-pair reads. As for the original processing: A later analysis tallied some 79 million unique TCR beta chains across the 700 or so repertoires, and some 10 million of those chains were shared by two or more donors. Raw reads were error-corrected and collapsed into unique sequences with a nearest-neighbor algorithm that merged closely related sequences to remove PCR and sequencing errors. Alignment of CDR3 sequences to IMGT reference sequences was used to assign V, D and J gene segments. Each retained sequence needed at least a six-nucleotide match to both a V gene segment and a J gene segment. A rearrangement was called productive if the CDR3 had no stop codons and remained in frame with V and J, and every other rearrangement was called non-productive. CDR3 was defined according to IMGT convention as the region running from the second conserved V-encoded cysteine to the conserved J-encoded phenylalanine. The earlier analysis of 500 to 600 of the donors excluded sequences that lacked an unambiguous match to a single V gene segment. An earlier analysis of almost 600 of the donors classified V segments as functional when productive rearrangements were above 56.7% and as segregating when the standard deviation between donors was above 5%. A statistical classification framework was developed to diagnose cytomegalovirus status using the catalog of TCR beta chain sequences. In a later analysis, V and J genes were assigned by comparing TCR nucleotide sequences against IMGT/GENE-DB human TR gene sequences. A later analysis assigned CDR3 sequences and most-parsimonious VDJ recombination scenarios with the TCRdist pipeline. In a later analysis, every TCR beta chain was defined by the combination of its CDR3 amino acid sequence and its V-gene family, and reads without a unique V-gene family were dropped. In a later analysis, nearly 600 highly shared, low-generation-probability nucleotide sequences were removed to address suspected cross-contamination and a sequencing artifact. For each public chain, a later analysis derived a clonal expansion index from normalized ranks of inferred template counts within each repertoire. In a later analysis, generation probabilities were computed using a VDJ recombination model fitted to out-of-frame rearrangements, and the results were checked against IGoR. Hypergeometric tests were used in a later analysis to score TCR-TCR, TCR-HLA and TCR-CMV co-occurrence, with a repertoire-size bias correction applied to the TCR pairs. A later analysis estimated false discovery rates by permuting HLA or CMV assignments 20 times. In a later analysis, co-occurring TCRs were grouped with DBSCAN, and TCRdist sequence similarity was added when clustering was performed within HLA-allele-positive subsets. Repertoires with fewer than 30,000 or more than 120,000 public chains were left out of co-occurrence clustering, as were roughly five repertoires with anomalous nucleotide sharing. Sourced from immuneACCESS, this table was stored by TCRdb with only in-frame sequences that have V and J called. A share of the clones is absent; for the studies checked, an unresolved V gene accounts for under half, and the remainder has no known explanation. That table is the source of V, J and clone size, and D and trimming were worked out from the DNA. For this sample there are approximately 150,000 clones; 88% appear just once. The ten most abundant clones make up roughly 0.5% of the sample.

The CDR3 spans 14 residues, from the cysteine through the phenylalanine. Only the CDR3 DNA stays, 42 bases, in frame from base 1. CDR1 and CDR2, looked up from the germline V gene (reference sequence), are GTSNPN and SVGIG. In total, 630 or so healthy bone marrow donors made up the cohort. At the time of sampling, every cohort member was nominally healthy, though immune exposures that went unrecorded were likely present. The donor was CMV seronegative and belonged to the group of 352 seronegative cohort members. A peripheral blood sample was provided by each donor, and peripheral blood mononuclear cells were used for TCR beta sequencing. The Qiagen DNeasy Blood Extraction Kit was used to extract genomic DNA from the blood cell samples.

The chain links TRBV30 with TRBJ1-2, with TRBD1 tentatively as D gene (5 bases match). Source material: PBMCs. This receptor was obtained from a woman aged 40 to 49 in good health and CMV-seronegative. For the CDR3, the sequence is CAGHSLRANYGYTF. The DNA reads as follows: TGTGCTGGACACTCGCTAAGAGCTAACTATGGCTACACCTTC.